The source of this T cell receptor beta chain is a study of control samples from healthy donors and cancer patients. TCRdb's table, derived via immunoSEQ multiplex PCR, lists solely in-frame clones and lacks some. The repertoire holds some 110,000 clones, approximately 93% seen once, with about 2.8% in the top ten. Germline V gene lookup returns CDR1 MDHEN and CDR2 SYDVKM. The CDR3 contains 12 residues. Trimming cost V 8 bases and J 5 bases, with 12 bases left between them. The sequence was collected from a man younger than 40 in good health. J is TRBJ1-1 and V is TRBV28; D gene ambiguous. The sample comprised blood. This chain's CDR3 is CASREGWTEAFF. The CDR3 coding sequence is TGTGCCAGCCGGGAGGGATGGACTGAAGCTTTCTTT.